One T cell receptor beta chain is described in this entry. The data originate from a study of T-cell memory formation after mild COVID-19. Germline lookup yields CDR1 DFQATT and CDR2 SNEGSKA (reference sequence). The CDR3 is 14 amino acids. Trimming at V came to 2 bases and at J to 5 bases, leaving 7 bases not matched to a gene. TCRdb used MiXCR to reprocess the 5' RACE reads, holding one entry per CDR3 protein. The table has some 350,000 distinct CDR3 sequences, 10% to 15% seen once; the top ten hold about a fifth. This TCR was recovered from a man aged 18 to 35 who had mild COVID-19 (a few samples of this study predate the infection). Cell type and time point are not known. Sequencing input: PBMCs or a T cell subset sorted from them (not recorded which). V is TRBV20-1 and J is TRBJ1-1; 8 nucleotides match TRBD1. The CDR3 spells CSARKIQGGTEAFF. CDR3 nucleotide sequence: TGCAGTGCTAGAAAGATACAGGGGGGTACTGAAGCTTTCTTT.